What follows are 30 T cell receptor beta chains derived from one specimen sequenced in a study of early T cells in non-severe SARS-CoV-2 infection. TCRdb reprocessed the 5' RACE reads with MiXCR, giving one entry per CDR3 protein. The sample has nearly 45,000 distinct CDR3 sequences; roughly 12% are singletons. Sample: whole blood. Receptor source: an adult who was a healthcare worker with PCR-confirmed SARS-CoV-2 infection or an uninfected control (not recorded which).

This clonotype was recorded many times. This rearrangement joins TRBV7-2 to TRBJ2-3, with 9 nucleotides matching TRBD2. Per the germline V gene, CDR1 is SGHTA and CDR2 is FQGNSA. The CDR3 covers 16 residues. V lost 5 bases to trimming and J lost 3 bases; unmatched junction nucleotides: 9. DNA of the CDR3: TGTGCCAGCAGCAAGTTTCTAGCGGGACCGACAGATACGCAGTATTTT. Translating gives CASSKFLAGPTDTQYF.

The gene calls are TRBV5-1 and TRBJ2-1; 7 bases are shared with TRBD1. The CDR3 has 14 amino acids. The V segment lost 2 bases and the J segment 7 bases; nucleotides outside the gene matches: 6. Per the germline V gene, CDR1 is SGHRS and CDR2 is YFSETQ. Here the CDR3 reads CASSLSTGLNEQFF. The CDR3 DNA sequence: TGCGCCAGCAGCTTATCGACAGGGCTAAATGAGCAGTTCTTC.

This clonotype was observed many times. The CDR3 bases are TGTGCCAGCAGCCAAGAAGCGCACAGGGACGTTAACTATGGCTACACCTTC. It is translated as CASSQEAHRDVNYGYTF. This chain connects TRBV3-1 to TRBJ1-2, with a possible D match to TRBD1 (6 bases). From germline, CDR1 is LGHDT and CDR2 YNNKEL (reference sequence). The CDR3 totals 17 residues. V shed 0 bases and J shed 1 base, with 15 bases lying between them.

The sample holds many counts of this clonotype. The rearrangement joins TRBV7-3 to TRBJ2-1; D not resolved. The germline V gene has CDR1 SGHTA and CDR2 FQGTGA. The CDR3 length is 13 residues. Between the trimmed V and J ends, which lost 1 base and 6 bases, there was a span of 7 bases. The CDR3, as DNA: TGTGCCAGCAGCTTAAGTCAGAGCAATGAGCAGTTCTTC. This gives the protein CASSLSQSNEQFF. Together with reference TRBV7-3 and TRBJ2-1, the CDR3 gives the full variable domain: GAGVSQTPSNKVTEKGKYVELRCDPISGHTALYWYRQSLGQGPEFLIYFQGTGAADDSGLPNDRFFAVRPEGSVSTLKIQRTERGDSAVYLCASSLSQSNEQFFGPGTRLTVL.

This chain uses TRBV5-1 with TRBJ2-2; D tentatively reads TRBD1 or TRBD2 (5 bases each). This CDR3 has 14 amino acids. The germline CDR1 and CDR2 sequences are SGHRS and YFSETQ. With 4 bases removed from V and 2 bases from J, the gap between germline ends came to 9 bases. The CDR3 DNA follows: TGCGCCAGCAGCCCCCGGGACAACACCGGGGAGCTGTTTTTT. Protein sequence: CASSPRDNTGELFF. Using reference TRBV5-1 and TRBJ2-2 for the parts outside the CDR3, the full variable domain is KAGVTQTPRYLIKTRGQQVTLSCSPISGHRSVSWYQQTPGQGLQFLFEYFSETQRNKGNFPGRFSGRQFSNSRSEMNVSTLELGDSALYLCASSPRDNTGELFFGEGSRLTVL.

This clonotype was recorded a few times. The chain employs TRBV29-1 and TRBJ2-1; unclear D gene. CDR1 is SQVTM, CDR2 ANQGSEA, per germline. This CDR3 contains 11 residues. CDR3 bases: TGCGGCCCAAGACTGCAAAATGAGCAGTTCTTC. It codes for CGPRLQNEQFF.

The genes are TRBV10-3 and TRBJ2-1; D uncertain. The length of the CDR3 is 12 residues. Germline V gene data show CDR1 as ENHRY and CDR2 as SYGVKD. V was shortened by 2 bases and J by 8 bases, with 7 bases between the two germline ends. The CDR3 loop reads CAISEMGHEQFF. The CDR3 nucleotides are TGTGCCATCAGTGAGATGGGTCATGAGCAGTTCTTC.

This clonotype was detected many times. The V call is TRBV20-1, the J call TRBJ2-1; no reliable D call. Germline V gene lookup returns CDR1 DFQATT and CDR2 SNEGSKA (reference sequence). Trimming cost V 7 bases and J 0 bases, with 10 bases left between them. The CDR3 is 13 residues long. In DNA form, the CDR3 reads TGCAGTGGCGAACCAAGCTCCTACAATGAGCAGTTCTTC. Encoded protein: CSGEPSSYNEQFF.

Ten or more counts support this clonotype. The genes are TRBV3-1 and TRBJ2-1; TRBD2 aligns across 7 bases. Germline CDR1 LGHDT, CDR2 YNNKEL (reference sequence). The CDR3 extends over 14 amino acids. V dropped 4 bases and J dropped 8; count of bases not matched to a gene: 8. CDR3 nucleotide sequence: TGTGCCAGCAGCCTGGGCGGGAGCCTCGATGAGCAGTTCTTC. Translation: CASSLGGSLDEQFF.

The chain has TRBV20-1 and TRBJ2-3; 10 bases align to TRBD2. Trimming at V came to 2 bases and at J to 1 base, leaving 3 bases not matched to a gene. The germline V gene encodes CDR1 DFQATT and CDR2 SNEGSKA (reference sequence). The CDR3 totals 15 residues. DNA of the CDR3: TGCAGTGCTAGAAAGCTAGCGGGAGGCACAGATACGCAGTATTTT. It encodes CSARKLAGGTDTQYF.

This clonotype has a count of ten or more. The rearrangement uses TRBV6-2 or TRBV6-3 and TRBJ1-5; TRBD1 agrees at 7 bases. The V segment lost 0 bases and the J segment 3 bases; nucleotides outside the gene matches: 11. The CDR3 has 18 amino acids. Germline V gene sequence: CDR1 MNHEY, CDR2 SVGEGT. CDR3: CASSYSPTGKDANQPQHF. In nucleotides, the CDR3 is TGTGCCAGCAGTTACTCCCCGACAGGGAAGGATGCCAATCAGCCCCAGCATTTT.

This clonotype showed up just a few times. The CDR3 DNA is TGTGCCAGCAGCTCGGGGGCTGGGTCCTACAATGAGCAGTTCTTC. Translating gives CASSSGAGSYNEQFF. The chain has TRBV7-3 and TRBJ2-1; D may correspond to TRBD1 or TRBD2 (6 bases each). This CDR3 has 15 amino acids. Germline V gene lookup returns CDR1 SGHTA and CDR2 FQGTGA. Trimming removed 4 bases from V and 1 base from J, with 11 bases in between. Full variable domain (rest looked up from reference TRBV7-3 and TRBJ2-1): GAGVSQTPSNKVTEKGKYVELRCDPISGHTALYWYRQSLGQGPEFLIYFQGTGAADDSGLPNDRFFAVRPEGSVSTLKIQRTERGDSAVYLCASSSGAGSYNEQFFGPGTRLTVL.

This clonotype was seen more than once but under ten times. V usage is TRBV19 and J usage is TRBJ2-3; D possibly corresponds to TRBD2 (6 bases). Trimming removed 1 base at V and 0 bases at J, with 11 bases between. Germline V gene lookup returns CDR1 LNHDA and CDR2 SQIVND (reference sequence). CDR3 size: 16 residues. The CDR3: CASSIVGGTSTDTQYF. The CDR3 region has the DNA TGTGCCAGTAGTATAGTTGGAGGGACTAGCACAGATACGCAGTATTTT.

This clonotype was seen more than once but under ten times. This rearrangement joins TRBV19 to TRBJ1-4, with a tentative D call TRBD1 (5 bases). This CDR3 has 14 amino acids. The V and J ends lost 3 bases and 5 bases respectively, with 10 bases between them. Germline V gives CDR1 LNHDA, CDR2 SQIVND (reference sequence). The CDR3 spells CASSIGRDNEKLFF. The CDR3 DNA follows: TGTGCCAGTAGTATCGGGCGGGACAATGAAAAACTGTTTTTT.

This clonotype was seen at least ten times. CDR3 loop: CASSPPLMDFTYNEQFF. The CDR3 DNA is TGTGCCAGCTCACCGCCTCTAATGGACTTCACCTACAATGAGCAGTTCTTC. The V gene is TRBV18, the J gene TRBJ2-1; tentatively, D is TRBD2 (5 bases). The ends were cut back, 3 bases at V and 2 bases at J, with 17 bases in the middle. This CDR3 has 17 residues. Germline CDR1 is KGHSH and CDR2 is LQKENI. Full variable domain (remainder filled in from reference TRBV18 and TRBJ2-1): NAGVMQNPRHLVRRRGQEARLRCSPMKGHSHVYWYRQLPEEGLKFMVYLQKENIIDESGMPKERFSAEFPKEGPSILRIQQVVRGDSAAYFCASSPPLMDFTYNEQFFGPGTRLTVL.

This clonotype was observed many times. The V and J genes are TRBV28 and TRBJ1-2; D unresolved. The CDR3 covers 15 residues. Germline V CDR1 and CDR2: MDHEN, SYDVKM. Trimming took 1 base from V and 3 from J, leaving 12 bases between them. CDR3 in amino acids: CASSLYRAIHYGYTF. CDR3 DNA sequence: TGTGCCAGCAGTTTATACCGAGCTATACACTATGGCTACACCTTC.

This clonotype was detected ten times or more. The chain recombines TRBV20-1 with TRBJ2-5, with TRBD2 matching 7 bases. V lost 1 base and J lost 2; bases outside the gene matches: 1. The CDR3 totals 13 residues. The germline V gene has CDR1 DFQATT and CDR2 SNEGSKA (reference sequence). CDR3: CSARGGGQETQYF. As DNA, the CDR3 is TGCAGTGCTAGAGGGGGGGGACAAGAGACCCAGTACTTC.

This clonotype was detected only a few times. This sequence joins TRBV7-2 and TRBJ2-3; tentative D call: TRBD2 (5 bases). Germline CDR1 and CDR2: SGHTA and FQGNSA. The CDR3 loop spans 14 amino acids. With 1 base removed from V and 2 bases from J, the gap between germline ends came to 7 bases. CDR3 in amino acids: CASSLVLATDTQYF. CDR3 bases: TGTGCCAGCAGCTTAGTTCTAGCCACAGATACGCAGTATTTT.

Comments on this clonotype: With a much larger clone just one base away, this may be a read error. The V call is TRBV28, the J call TRBJ2-1; D unresolved. The germline V gene has CDR1 MDHEN and CDR2 SYDVKM. V lost 3 bases, J lost 8 bases, and 32 bases lay in between. The CDR3 consists of 20 residues. DNA of the CDR3: TGTGCCAGCAGTTTGAACCTCGAAAATTGCGTTTACTTCACCGATGATGAGCAGTTCTTC. This translates into CASSLNLENCVYFTDDEQFF.

This clonotype was detected a few times. The J gene is TRBJ2-7, the V gene TRBV12-3 or TRBV12-4; 8 bases are a match to TRBD1. The J segment lost 6 bases and the V segment lost 6 bases, leaving 10 bases of the junction unmatched. This CDR3 region has 14 residues. The CDR3 spells CASSIGQGSCEQYF. In DNA, the CDR3 is TGTGCCAGCAGCATAGGACAGGGCTCGTGCGAGCAGTACTTC.

The rearrangement links TRBV5-1 to TRBJ2-5; 8 bases line up with TRBD1. V was clipped by 4 bases and J by 3 bases; unmatched bases: 5. The CDR3 has 14 residues. Per the germline V gene, CDR1 is SGHRS and CDR2 is YFSETQ. In DNA form, the CDR3 reads TGCGCCAGCAGCCTCGGACAGGGTAAAGAGACCCAGTACTTC. This gives the protein CASSLGQGKETQYF.

This clonotype was detected many times. The V call is TRBV6-2 or TRBV6-3, the J call TRBJ1-1; 7 bases are a match to TRBD1. There are 12 residues in the CDR3. Germline CDR1 MNHEY, CDR2 SVGEGT. The J segment lost 4 bases and the V segment lost 6 bases, leaving 2 bases of the junction unmatched. Here the CDR3 reads CASRTGVTEAFF. CDR3 nucleotide sequence: TGTGCCAGCAGAACAGGGGTCACTGAAGCTTTCTTT.

This clonotype has only a few counts. J is TRBJ2-7 and V is TRBV10-3, with 7 bases identical to TRBD1. The CDR3 sequence is 12 residues long. Per germline, CDR1 ENHRY and CDR2 SYGVKD. V was clipped by 11 bases and J by 3 bases; unmatched bases: 7. The CDR3 is CASGQTNYEQYF. The CDR3 nucleotides are TGTGCCTCGGGACAGACAAACTACGAGCAGTACTTC.

The J gene is TRBJ2-1, the V gene TRBV11-3; TRBD2 is a possible D gene (5 bases). Looked up from germline, CDR1 is SGHNT and CDR2 is YENEEA. Trimming stripped 4 bases from V and 9 bases from J, with 19 bases between. The CDR3 runs to 15 residues. In nucleotides, the CDR3 is TGTGCCAGCAGCTACGGCCACTCAGAGGGCAGTGAGCAGTTCTTC. It codes for CASSYGHSEGSEQFF.

This clonotype was detected ten times or more. This rearrangement joins TRBV19 to TRBJ1-2; TRBD1 is a possible D gene (5 bases). V lost 5 bases to trimming and J lost 1 base, with 17 bases between them. Germline V gene sequence: CDR1 LNHDA, CDR2 SQIVND (reference sequence). The CDR3 is 16 amino acids. CDR3 region: CASSPDARQLNYGYTF. The CDR3, as DNA: TGTGCCAGTAGTCCCGACGCGAGACAGCTTAACTATGGCTACACCTTC. The full variable domain, its missing parts supplied by reference TRBV19 and TRBJ1-2, is DGGITQSPKYLFRKEGQNVTLSCEQNLNHDAMYWYRQDPGQGLRLIYYSQIVNDFQKGDIAEGYSVSREKKESFPLTVTSAQKNPTAFYLCASSPDARQLNYGYTFGSGTRLTVV.

This clonotype appeared a few times. The rearrangement joins TRBV12-3 or TRBV12-4 to TRBJ2-5; D gene uncertain. The CDR3 loop spans 14 amino acids. The V and J ends lost 6 bases and 1 base respectively, with 12 bases between them. Here the CDR3 DNA reads TGTGCCAGCAGCCCGGTGCAGGTCCAAGAGACCCAGTACTTC. This codes for CASSPVQVQETQYF.

This clonotype occurred many times. CDR3 sequence reads: CASSLDSRQQSAFF. In nucleotides, the CDR3 is TGTGCCAGCAGCCTTGACTCGCGACAGCAGTCGGCTTTCTTT. The gene calls are TRBV7-2 and TRBJ1-1; weak D call: TRBD1 (5 bases). V dropped 5 bases and J dropped 11 bases, with 21 bases sitting between them. Germline V gives CDR1 SGHTA, CDR2 FQGNSA. The CDR3 is made up of 14 amino acids.

This clonotype was counted between two and nine times. V gene TRBV25-1 combines with J gene TRBJ2-7, with 8 bases identical to TRBD1. This CDR3 region has 14 residues. The germline gives CDR1 MGHDK, CDR2 SYGVNS. Germline trimming cut 7 bases from V and 1 base from J; bases unmatched to any gene: 6. DNA for the CDR3: TGTGCCAGCACCACACAGGGGGGTTCCTACGAGCAGTACTTC. It codes for CASTTQGGSYEQYF.

This clonotype occurred a few times. This chain connects TRBV5-1 to TRBJ2-1; 7 nucleotides match TRBD1. This CDR3 is built from 17 residues. Unmatched junction bases numbered 16, after V lost 4 bases and J lost 6 bases. Germline CDR1 and CDR2: SGHRS and YFSETQ. Here the CDR3 DNA reads TGCGCCAGCAGCAAGGGACAGATCATACAAGTTTTCAATGAGCAGTTCTTC. Amino acids: CASSKGQIIQVFNEQFF.

This clonotype was seen many times. V gene TRBV29-1 combines with J gene TRBJ2-1; D possibly corresponds to TRBD1 (5 bases). The CDR3 runs 12 residues. Trimming shortened V by 7 bases and J by 6 bases, and 13 bases separated the two germline ends. The germline V gene has CDR1 SQVTM and CDR2 ANQGSEA. CDR3 protein: CSAPGSGNEQFF. As DNA, the CDR3 is TGCAGCGCACCAGGGTCCGGCAATGAGCAGTTCTTC.